The 24 T cell receptor beta chains listed next were all sequenced from one sample in a study of blood T cell repertoires in COVID-19. Sequenced by immunoSEQ multiplex PCR; TCRdb stores in-frame clones only, minus some. The repertoire holds about 91,000 clones, around four fifths seen once, with about 10% in the top ten. The specimen sequenced was peripheral blood. The source of these receptors is an elderly woman with acute or convalescent COVID-19.

This rearrangement joins TRBV10-3 to TRBJ1-5; 7 nucleotides match TRBD1. The CDR3 is 12 amino acids. Trimming took 8 bases from V and 4 from J; bases not matched to a gene: 2. From germline, CDR1 is ENHRY and CDR2 SYGVKD. This CDR3 is CAIGQVNQPQHF. The CDR3, as DNA: TGTGCCATCGGACAGGTGAATCAGCCCCAGCATTTT.

CDR3 DNA: TGTGCCATCAGTGAGTCGAATTCTTTGTGGGGCAAAGTAGGCTACACCTTC. Protein product: CAISESNSLWGKVGYTF. The chain has TRBV10-3 and TRBJ1-2; a possible D gene is TRBD1 (5 bases). The CDR3 consists of 17 residues. CDR1 is ENHRY and CDR2 is SYGVKD in the germline V gene. V was trimmed by 0 bases and J by 8 bases, leaving 22 bases between them.

The V and J genes are TRBV18 and TRBJ2-1; 8 nucleotides match TRBD1. The CDR3 spans 13 residues. Germline CDR1 is KGHSH and CDR2 is LQKENI. Trimming took 4 bases from V and 8 from J; bases not matched to a gene: 4. The CDR3 DNA reads TGTGCCAGCTCACGGACAGGGAACGATGAGCAGTTCTTC. Protein product: CASSRTGNDEQFF.

The chain combines TRBV6-5 with TRBJ1-2, with 7 bases fitting TRBD1. There are 15 residues in the CDR3. Germline CDR1 is MNHEY and CDR2 is SVGAGI. With 6 bases clipped from V and 2 bases from J, the junction kept 9 bases outside the gene matches. In DNA, the CDR3 is TGTGCCAGCAGAGGTGGGACAGCTCTAAACTATGGCTACACCTTC. Translating gives CASRGGTALNYGYTF.

The V gene is TRBV7-3, the J gene TRBJ2-1; 9 bases fit TRBD2. CDR1 is SGHTA and CDR2 is FQGTGA in the germline V gene. The length of the CDR3 is 17 residues. The trim removed 4 bases at V and 7 bases at J, leaving 14 bases unmatched. The chain's CDR3 is CASSSLRVSGGRNEQFF. The CDR3 DNA reads TGTGCCAGCAGCTCCCTCAGGGTGAGCGGGGGGAGGAATGAGCAGTTCTTC.

The chain recombines TRBV28 with TRBJ2-7; D is uncertain. V was clipped by 3 bases and J by 4 bases, with 7 bases between them. Germline CDR1 MDHEN, CDR2 SYDVKM. The CDR3 covers 12 residues. CDR3: CASSFEWYEQYF. For the CDR3, the DNA is TGTGCCAGCAGTTTCGAGTGGTACGAGCAGTACTTC.

The rearrangement joins TRBV3-1 (or the pseudogene TRBV3-2) to TRBJ1-4; no definite D call. The CDR3 length is 15 residues. V was clipped by 1 base and J by 7 bases, with 13 bases between them. The germline gives CDR1 LGHDT, CDR2 YNNKEL (reference sequence). CDR3 sequence reads: CASSQVRGSFEKLFF. The DNA for the CDR3 is TGTGCCAGCAGCCAAGTGCGGGGTAGTTTTGAAAAACTGTTTTTT.

This rearrangement joins TRBV19 to TRBJ1-4, with 9 bases that match TRBD1. Looked up from germline, CDR1 is LNHDA and CDR2 is SQIVND (reference sequence). The V segment lost 9 bases and the J segment 8 bases; nucleotides outside the gene matches: 7. This CDR3 is built from 13 residues. The CDR3 loop reads CASGQGYREKLFF. CDR3 in DNA: TGTGCCAGCGGACAGGGGTACCGGGAAAAACTGTTTTTT. Together with reference TRBV19 and TRBJ1-4, the CDR3 gives the full variable domain: DGGITQSPKYLFRKEGQNVTLSCEQNLNHDAMYWYRQDPGQGLRLIYYSQIVNDFQKGDIAEGYSVSREKKESFPLTVTSAQKNPTAFYLCASGQGYREKLFFGSGTQLSVL.

The chain employs TRBV28 and TRBJ1-5; 7 bases map to TRBD1. From germline, CDR1 is MDHEN and CDR2 SYDVKM. The CDR3 covers 15 residues. Trimming took 3 bases from V and 4 from J; bases not matched to a gene: 6. The CDR3 DNA reads as TGTGCCAGCAGTTTTCAGGACAGGCTAAATCAGCCCCAGCATTTT. It codes for CASSFQDRLNQPQHF.

The J gene is TRBJ1-4, the V gene TRBV4-3, with 8 bases lining up with TRBD1. In germline, CDR1 is LGHNA, CDR2 YSLEER. The CDR3 runs to 16 residues. J was trimmed by 7 bases and V by 0 bases; bases with no gene match: 7. CDR3 region: CASSQDWQGAAEKLFF. The DNA for the CDR3 is TGCGCCAGCAGCCAAGATTGGCAGGGGGCGGCTGAAAAACTGTTTTTT.

The V gene is TRBV30, the J gene TRBJ1-2; D gene unclear. V shed 1 base and J shed 5 bases, with 14 bases lying between them. The CDR3 totals 14 residues. The germline V gene encodes CDR1 GTSNPN and CDR2 SVGIG (reference sequence). The CDR3 sequence is CAWSEGLVGYGYTF. The DNA for the CDR3 is TGTGCCTGGAGTGAAGGACTAGTGGGATATGGCTACACCTTC.

In this sample, this clone turned up once. The chain is built from TRBV18 and TRBJ2-7; D might be TRBD2 (7 bases). CDR1 and CDR2 (germline): KGHSH, LQKENI. V gave up 1 base and J gave up 4 bases, with 14 bases separating them. The CDR3 is 15 amino acids. CDR3 coding DNA: TGTGCCAGCTCACCACGTTCGGGGGGCAGGTACGAGCAGTACTTC. Amino acids: CASSPRSGGRYEQYF.

V is TRBV7-9 and J is TRBJ2-1; 10 nucleotides match TRBD2. V was clipped by 4 bases and J by 5 bases; unmatched bases: 5. The germline gives CDR1 SEHNR, CDR2 FQNEAQ (reference sequence). CDR3 length: 15 amino acids. CDR3 region: CASSYRTSGHNEQFF. CDR3 nucleotides: TGTGCCAGCAGCTACAGGACTAGCGGTCACAATGAGCAGTTCTTC.

The chain couples TRBV6-5 to TRBJ1-3; weak D call: TRBD1 (6 bases). V lost 2 bases, J lost 4 bases, and 12 bases lay in between. CDR3 length: 15 amino acids. Germline V CDR1 and CDR2: MNHEY, SVGAGI. In nucleotides, the CDR3 is TGTGCCAGCAGTTACCGGGGAGGGGGAGGAAACACCATATATTTT. Its protein is CASSYRGGGGNTIYF.

The V gene is TRBV3-1 (or the pseudogene TRBV3-2), the J gene TRBJ1-1; D gene unclear. The CDR3 runs to 14 residues. V shed 1 base and J shed 5 bases, with 11 bases lying between them. Per the germline V gene, CDR1 is LGHDT and CDR2 is YNNKEL (reference sequence). The chain's CDR3 is CASSQVAVGTEAFF. The CDR3 DNA reads as TGTGCCAGCAGCCAAGTAGCGGTAGGGACTGAAGCTTTCTTT.

The J gene is TRBJ1-1, the V gene TRBV28, with 9 bases matching TRBD1. J gave up 0 bases and V 4 bases, and 6 bases lay outside the gene matches. The germline CDR1 and CDR2 sequences are MDHEN and SYDVKM. The CDR3 length is 16 residues. The chain's CDR3 is CASSSPGQGMNTEAFF. The CDR3 region has the DNA TGTGCCAGCAGTTCCCCGGGACAGGGTATGAACACTGAAGCTTTCTTT.

The genes are TRBV5-1 and TRBJ1-1; no clear D. The CDR3 consists of 13 residues. V was clipped by 5 bases and J by 1 base, with 9 bases between them. In germline, CDR1 is SGHRS, CDR2 YFSETQ. The CDR3 sequence: CASSLQENTEAFF. CDR3 nucleotide sequence: TGCGCCAGCAGTCTCCAGGAGAACACTGAAGCTTTCTTT.

The V call is TRBV3-1 (or the pseudogene TRBV3-2), the J call TRBJ1-1, with D perhaps matching TRBD1 (5 bases). Germline CDR1 is LGHDT and CDR2 is YNNKEL (reference sequence). The CDR3 loop spans 14 amino acids. The V and J ends lost 1 base and 2 bases respectively, with 8 bases between them. CDR3: CASSQGDRNTEAFF. Written as DNA, the CDR3 is TGTGCCAGCAGCCAAGGCGACAGAAACACTGAAGCTTTCTTT.

V gene TRBV6-2 or TRBV6-3 combines with J gene TRBJ2-1; TRBD1 is a possible D gene (6 bases). This CDR3 comprises 17 residues. Trimming removed 2 bases from V and 0 bases from J, with 14 bases in between. Germline CDR1 is MNHEY and CDR2 is SVGEGT. CDR3: CASSYALGASSYNEQFF. CDR3 nucleotide sequence: TGTGCCAGCAGTTACGCTTTGGGGGCCAGCTCCTACAATGAGCAGTTCTTC.

This clone has only one observation. This chain links TRBV7-2 with TRBJ2-1, with D maybe TRBD2 (5 bases). CDR1 and CDR2 (germline): SGHTA, FQGNSA. This CDR3 is 14 amino acids long. V lost 5 bases, J lost 4 bases, and 12 bases lay in between. This CDR3 is CASSRSGVYNEQFF. CDR3 DNA: TGTGCCAGCAGCAGAAGCGGAGTGTACAATGAGCAGTTCTTC.

Remarks on this clone: An end of the junction differs from the germline gene, which may be a read error. V is TRBV5-5 and J is TRBJ2-3; weak D call: TRBD2 (6 bases). Germline CDR1 and CDR2: SGHKS and YYEKEE (reference sequence). The CDR3 loop spans 13 amino acids. The CDR3 spells CASSSMTSPSSDF. As DNA, the CDR3 is TGTGCCAGCAGCTCTATGACTAGTCCATCCTCGGATTTT. The full variable domain, in which reference TRBV5-5 and TRBJ2-3 provide the parts outside the CDR3, is DAGVTQSPTHLIKTRGQQVTLRCSPISGHKSVSWYQQVLGQGPQFIFQYYEKEERGRGNFPDRFSARQFPNYSSELNVNALLLGDSALYLCASSSMTSPSSDFGPGTRLTVL.

The chain is built from TRBV28 and TRBJ1-5, with D uncertain. V shed 3 bases and J shed 1 base, with 10 bases lying between them. Looked up from germline, CDR1 is MDHEN and CDR2 is SYDVKM. This CDR3 comprises 15 residues. The CDR3 bases are TGTGCCAGCAGTTTTCCCCTCGGGAGCAATCAGCCCCAGCATTTT. This codes for CASSFPLGSNQPQHF.

The chain joins TRBV18 to TRBJ1-3; 7 positions match TRBD1. This CDR3 comprises 16 residues. Germline V gene lookup returns CDR1 KGHSH and CDR2 LQKENI. With V trimmed by 3 bases and J by 0 bases, 5 bases remained unmatched. Here the CDR3 DNA reads TGTGCCAGCTCACCGGAACAGGGGTTCTCTGGAAACACCATATATTTT. The encoded protein is CASSPEQGFSGNTIYF.

The CDR3 spells CASSSYRNSGNTIYF. DNA of the CDR3: TGTGCCAGCAGCTCATACAGGAACTCCGGAAACACCATATATTTT. J is TRBJ1-3 and V is TRBV7-8, with D maybe TRBD1 (5 bases). V lost 4 bases and J 4 bases, leaving 14 bases between the germline ends. Germline CDR1 reads SGHVS; CDR2 reads FQNEAQ. This CDR3 region has 15 residues. Drawing the rest from reference TRBV7-8 and TRBJ1-3, the complete variable domain is GAGVSQSPRYKVAKRGQDVALRCDPISGHVSLFWYQQALGQGPEFLTYFQNEAQLDKSGLPSDRFFAERPEGSVSTLKIQRTQQEDSAVYLCASSSYRNSGNTIYFGEGSWLTVV.